The entry below describes one TCR beta chain. These data belong to a study of blood T cell repertoires in COVID-19. The germline V gene has CDR1 MNHEY and CDR2 SVGAGI. This CDR3 is 15 amino acids long. V was trimmed by 6 bases and J by 0 bases, leaving 14 bases between them. Authors' processing steps: How many nucleated cells were present was estimated from reference gene primer amplification. Profiling relied on immunoSEQ multiplex PCR, and the TCRdb table lists in-frame clones only, not all of them. For V, J and clone size, that table is used; D and trimming come from the DNA. Here the sample spans 150,000 or so clones, more than 90% being singletons.

This receptor was identified in a man in his 60s with active or convalescent COVID-19. This chain uses TRBV6-5 with TRBJ1-1; a possible D gene is TRBD1 (5 bases). Sequencing was done on a sample of peripheral blood. The CDR3 nucleotides read TGTGCCAGCAGGCAAACGGGACTCATGAACACTGAAGCTTTCTTT. Its protein product is CASRQTGLMNTEAFF.